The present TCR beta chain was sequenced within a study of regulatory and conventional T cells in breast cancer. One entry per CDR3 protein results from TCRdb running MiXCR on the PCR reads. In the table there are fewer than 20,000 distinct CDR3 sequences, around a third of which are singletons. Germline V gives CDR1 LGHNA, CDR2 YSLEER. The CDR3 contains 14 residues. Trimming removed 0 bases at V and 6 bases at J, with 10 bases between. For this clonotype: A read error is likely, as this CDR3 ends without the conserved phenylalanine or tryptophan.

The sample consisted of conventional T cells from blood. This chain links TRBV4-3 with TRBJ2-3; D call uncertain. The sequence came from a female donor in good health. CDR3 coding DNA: TGCGCCAGCAGCCAAGATCTTCCCCGGGATACGCAGTATTCT. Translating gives CASSQDLPRDTQYS.